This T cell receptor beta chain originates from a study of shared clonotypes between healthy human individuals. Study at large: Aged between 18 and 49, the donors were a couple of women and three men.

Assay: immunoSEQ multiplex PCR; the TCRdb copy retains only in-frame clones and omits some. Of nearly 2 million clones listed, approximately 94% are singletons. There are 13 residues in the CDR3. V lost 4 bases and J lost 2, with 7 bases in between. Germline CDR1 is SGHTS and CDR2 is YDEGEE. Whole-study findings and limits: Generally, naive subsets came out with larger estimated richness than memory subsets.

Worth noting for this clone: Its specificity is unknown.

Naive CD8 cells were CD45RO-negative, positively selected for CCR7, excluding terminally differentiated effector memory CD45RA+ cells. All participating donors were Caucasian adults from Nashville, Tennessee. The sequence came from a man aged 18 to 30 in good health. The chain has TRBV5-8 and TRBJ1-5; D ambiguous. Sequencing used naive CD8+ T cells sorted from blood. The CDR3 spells CASSGSGNQPQHF. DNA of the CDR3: TGTGCCAGCAGCGGAAGTGGCAATCAGCCCCAGCATTTT.